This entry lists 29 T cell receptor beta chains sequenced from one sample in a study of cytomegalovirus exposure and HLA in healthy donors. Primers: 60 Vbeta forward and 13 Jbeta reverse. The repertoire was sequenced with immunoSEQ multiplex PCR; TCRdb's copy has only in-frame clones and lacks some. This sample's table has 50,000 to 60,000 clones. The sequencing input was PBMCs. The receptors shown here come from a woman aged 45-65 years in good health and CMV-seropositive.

The CDR3 DNA reads as TGCGCCAGCAGCTTGGCTAGCGCAGATACGCAGTATTTT. It codes for CASSLASADTQYF. The chain carries TRBV5-1 and TRBJ2-3; a weak D match, TRBD2 (6 bases). The germline V gene has CDR1 SGHRS and CDR2 YFSETQ. This CDR3 has 13 amino acids. V was clipped by 0 bases and J by 4 bases, with 6 bases between them.

The CDR3 region has the DNA TGTGCCAGCTCACCCGAAGGGACAGGGGGCAATGAAAAACTGTTTTTT. Its translation: CASSPEGTGGNEKLFF. The chain carries TRBV18 and TRBJ1-4, with 12 bases aligning to TRBD1. This CDR3 has 16 residues. The V gene end was trimmed by 3 bases and the J gene end by 5 bases; junction bases not matched to a gene: 4. Germline V CDR1 and CDR2: KGHSH, LQKENI.

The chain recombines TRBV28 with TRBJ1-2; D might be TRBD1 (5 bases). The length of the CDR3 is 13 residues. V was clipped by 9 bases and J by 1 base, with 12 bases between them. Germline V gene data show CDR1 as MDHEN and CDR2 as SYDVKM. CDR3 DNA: TGTGCCAGTTCCACAGGAATTAACTATGGCTACACCTTC. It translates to CASSTGINYGYTF.

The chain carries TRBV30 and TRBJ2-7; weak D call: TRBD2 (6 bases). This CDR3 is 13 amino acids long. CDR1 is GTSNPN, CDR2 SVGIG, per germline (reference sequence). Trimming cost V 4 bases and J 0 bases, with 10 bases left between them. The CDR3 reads CAWNRGSSYEQYF. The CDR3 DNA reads TGTGCCTGGAATCGGGGGAGCTCCTACGAGCAGTACTTC. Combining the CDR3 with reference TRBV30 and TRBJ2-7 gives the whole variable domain SQTIHQWPATLVQPVGSPLSLECTVEGTSNPNLYWYRQAAGRGLQLLFYSVGIGQISSEVPQNLSASRPQDRQFILSSKKLLLSDSGFYLCAWNRGSSYEQYFGPGTRLTVT.

The CDR3 is CASSESHTEAFF. The CDR3 bases are TGCGCCAGCAGTGAATCTCACACTGAAGCTTTCTTT. The rearrangement joins TRBV10-1 to TRBJ1-1; unclear D gene. Germline CDR1 and CDR2: WNHNN and SYGVQD (reference sequence). This CDR3 comprises 12 residues. V gave up 3 bases and J gave up 3 bases, with 5 bases separating them.

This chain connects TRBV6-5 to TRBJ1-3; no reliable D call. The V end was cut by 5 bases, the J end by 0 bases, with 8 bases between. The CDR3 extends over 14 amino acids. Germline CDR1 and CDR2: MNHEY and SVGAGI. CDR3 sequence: CASSPAVSGNTIYF. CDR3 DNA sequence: TGTGCCAGCAGTCCAGCGGTCTCTGGAAACACCATATATTTT.

CDR3: CASSEGAGELFF. The DNA of the CDR3 is TGTGCCAGCAGTGAGGGGGCCGGGGAGCTGTTTTTT. The V call is TRBV6-5, the J call TRBJ2-2; TRBD1 is a possible D gene (6 bases). Germline CDR1 MNHEY, CDR2 SVGAGI. The ends were cut back, 5 bases at V and 6 bases at J, with 7 bases in the middle. CDR3 size: 12 residues.

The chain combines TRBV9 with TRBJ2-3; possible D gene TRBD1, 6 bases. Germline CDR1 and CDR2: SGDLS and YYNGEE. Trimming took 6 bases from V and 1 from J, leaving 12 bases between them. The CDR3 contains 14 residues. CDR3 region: CASTGQFGTDTQYF. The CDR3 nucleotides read TGTGCCAGCACAGGACAGTTCGGCACAGATACGCAGTATTTT.

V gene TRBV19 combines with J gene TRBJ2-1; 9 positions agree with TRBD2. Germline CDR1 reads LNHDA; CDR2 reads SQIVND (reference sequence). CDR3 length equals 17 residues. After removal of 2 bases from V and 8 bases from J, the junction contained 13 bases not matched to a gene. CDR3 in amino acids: CASSILGRGGLDHEQFF. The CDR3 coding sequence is TGTGCCAGTAGTATACTTGGGCGGGGGGGCCTTGACCATGAGCAGTTCTTC.

The CDR3 nucleotides are TGTGCCAGCAGAGTGACAGGGGGCGGGAGGGCTAACTATGGCTACACCTTC. Translating gives CASRVTGGGRANYGYTF. The chain links TRBV2 to TRBJ1-2; the match to TRBD1 covers 10 bases. V trimming: 6 bases; J trimming: 0 bases; junction bases outside the gene matches: 10. The germline CDR1 and CDR2 sequences are SNHLY and FYNNEI. This CDR3 has 17 residues.

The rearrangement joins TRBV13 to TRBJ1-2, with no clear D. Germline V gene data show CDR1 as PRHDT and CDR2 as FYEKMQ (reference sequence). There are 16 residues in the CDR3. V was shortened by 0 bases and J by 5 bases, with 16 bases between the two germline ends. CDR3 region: CASSLGVVRPRYGYTF. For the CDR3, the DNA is TGTGCCAGCAGCTTAGGCGTCGTCAGGCCGAGATATGGCTACACCTTC.

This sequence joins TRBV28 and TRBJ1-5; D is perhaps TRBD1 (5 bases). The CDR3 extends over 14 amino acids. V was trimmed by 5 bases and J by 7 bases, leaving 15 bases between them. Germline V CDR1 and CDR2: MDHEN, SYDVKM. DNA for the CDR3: TGTGCCAGCAGTCCGCCTCGGGGGATCCAGCCCCAGCATTTT. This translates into CASSPPRGIQPQHF. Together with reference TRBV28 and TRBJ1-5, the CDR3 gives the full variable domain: DVKVTQSSRYLVKRTGEKVFLECVQDMDHENMFWYRQDPGLGLRLIYFSYDVKMKEKGDIPEGYSVSREKKERFSLILESASTNQTSMYLCASSPPRGIQPQHFGDGTRLSIL.

The CDR3: CASSQDWGISYEQYF. The CDR3 nucleotides read TGCGCCAGCAGCCAAGATTGGGGCATCTCCTACGAGCAGTACTTC. V usage is TRBV4-3 and J usage is TRBJ2-7, with D possibly being TRBD1 (5 bases). The CDR3 consists of 15 residues. Germline lookup yields CDR1 LGHNA and CDR2 YSLEER. Deletions cut 0 bases from V and 0 bases from J, with 9 bases between.

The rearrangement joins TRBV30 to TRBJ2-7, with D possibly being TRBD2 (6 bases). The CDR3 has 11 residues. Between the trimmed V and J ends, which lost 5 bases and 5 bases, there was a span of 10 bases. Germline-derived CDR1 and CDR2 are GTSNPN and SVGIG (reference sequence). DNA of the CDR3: TGTGCCTGGGGGGGGAGACACGAGCAGTACTTC. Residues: CAWGGRHEQYF.

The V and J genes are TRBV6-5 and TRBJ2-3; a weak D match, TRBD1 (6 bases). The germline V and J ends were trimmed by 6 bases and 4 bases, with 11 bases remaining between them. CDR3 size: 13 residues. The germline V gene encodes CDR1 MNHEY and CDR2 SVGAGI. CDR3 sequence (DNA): TGTGCCAGCAGGACCGGGACACCAGATACGCAGTATTTT. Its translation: CASRTGTPDTQYF.

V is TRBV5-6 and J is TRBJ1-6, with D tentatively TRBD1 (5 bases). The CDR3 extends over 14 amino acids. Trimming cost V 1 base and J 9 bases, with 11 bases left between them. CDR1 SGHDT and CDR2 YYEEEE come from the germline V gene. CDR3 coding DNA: TGTGCCAGCAGCTTGTGGCAGGGAGGTTCACCCCTCCACTTT. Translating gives CASSLWQGGSPLHF.

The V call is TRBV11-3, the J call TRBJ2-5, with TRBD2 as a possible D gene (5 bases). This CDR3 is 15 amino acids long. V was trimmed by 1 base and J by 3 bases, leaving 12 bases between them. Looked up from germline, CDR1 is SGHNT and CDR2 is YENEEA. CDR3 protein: CASSLGREAEETQYF. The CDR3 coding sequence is TGTGCCAGCAGCTTAGGCCGAGAAGCGGAAGAGACCCAGTACTTC.

The CDR3 nucleotides are TGCGCCAGCAGCGTCCAGGTTAGCTCCTACGAGCAGTACTTC. It yields the protein CASSVQVSSYEQYF. This chain connects TRBV4-1 to TRBJ2-7; D is undetermined. The CDR3 extends over 14 amino acids. V lost 5 bases and J lost 0, with 11 bases in between. Germline V gene lookup returns CDR1 MGHRA and CDR2 YSYEKL.

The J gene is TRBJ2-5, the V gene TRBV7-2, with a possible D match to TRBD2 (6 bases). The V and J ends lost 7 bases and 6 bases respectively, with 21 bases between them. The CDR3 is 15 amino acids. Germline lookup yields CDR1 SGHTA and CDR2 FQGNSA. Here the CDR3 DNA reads TGTGCCAGCACCGAAGGATGGGGAGGAGTAAAGACCCAGTACTTC. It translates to CASTEGWGGVKTQYF. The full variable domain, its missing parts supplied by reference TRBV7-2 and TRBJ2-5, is GAGVSQSPSNKVTEKGKDVELRCDPISGHTALYWYRQSLGQGLEFLIYFQGNSAPDKSGLPSDRFSAERTGGSVSTLTIQRTQQEDSAVYLCASTEGWGGVKTQYFGPGTRLLVL.

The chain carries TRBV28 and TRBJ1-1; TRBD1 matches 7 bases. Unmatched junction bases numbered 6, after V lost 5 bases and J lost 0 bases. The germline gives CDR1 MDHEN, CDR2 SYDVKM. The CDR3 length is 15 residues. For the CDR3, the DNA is TGTGCCAGCAGTCCGGGAGGGACAGTGAACACTGAAGCTTTCTTT. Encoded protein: CASSPGGTVNTEAFF.

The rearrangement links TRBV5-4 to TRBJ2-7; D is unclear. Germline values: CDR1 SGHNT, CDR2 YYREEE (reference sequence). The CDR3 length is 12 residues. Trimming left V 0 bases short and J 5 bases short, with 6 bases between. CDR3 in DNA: TGTGCCAGCAGCTTGGATCAAAACGAGCAGTACTTC. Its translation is CASSLDQNEQYF.

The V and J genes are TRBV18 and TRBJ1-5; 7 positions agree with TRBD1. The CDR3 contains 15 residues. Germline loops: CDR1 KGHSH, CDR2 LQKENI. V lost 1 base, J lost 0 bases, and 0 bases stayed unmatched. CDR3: CASSPQGASNQPQHF. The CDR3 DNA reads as TGTGCCAGCTCACCACAGGGGGCTAGCAATCAGCCCCAGCATTTT. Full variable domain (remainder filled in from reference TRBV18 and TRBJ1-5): NAGVMQNPRHLVRRRGQEARLRCSPMKGHSHVYWYRQLPEEGLKFMVYLQKENIIDESGMPKERFSAEFPKEGPSILRIQQVVRGDSAAYFCASSPQGASNQPQHFGDGTRLSIL.

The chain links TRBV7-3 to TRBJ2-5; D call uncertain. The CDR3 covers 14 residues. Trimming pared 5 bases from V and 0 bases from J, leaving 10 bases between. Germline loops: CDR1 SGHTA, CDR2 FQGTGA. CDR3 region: CASSRSGHQETQYF. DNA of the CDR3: TGTGCCAGCAGCCGTTCAGGCCACCAAGAGACCCAGTACTTC.

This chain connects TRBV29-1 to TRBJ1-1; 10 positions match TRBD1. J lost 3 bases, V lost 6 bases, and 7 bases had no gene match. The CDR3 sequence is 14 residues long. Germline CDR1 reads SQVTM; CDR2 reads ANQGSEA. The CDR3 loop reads CSVDSGTGDTEAFF. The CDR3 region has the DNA TGCAGCGTAGACTCCGGGACAGGGGACACTGAAGCTTTCTTT.

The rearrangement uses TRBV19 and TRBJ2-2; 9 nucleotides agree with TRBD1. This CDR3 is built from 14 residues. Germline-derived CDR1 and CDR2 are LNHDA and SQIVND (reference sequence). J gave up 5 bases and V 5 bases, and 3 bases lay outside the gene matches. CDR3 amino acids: CASSWTGETGELFF. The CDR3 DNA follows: TGTGCCAGTAGTTGGACAGGGGAAACCGGGGAGCTGTTTTTT.

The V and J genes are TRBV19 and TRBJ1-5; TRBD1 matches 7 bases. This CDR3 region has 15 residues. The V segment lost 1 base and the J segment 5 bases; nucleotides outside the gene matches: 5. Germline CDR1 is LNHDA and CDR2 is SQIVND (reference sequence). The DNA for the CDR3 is TGTGCCAGTAGTATAGGGGGACAGCCTTATCAGCCCCAGCATTTT. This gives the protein CASSIGGQPYQPQHF.

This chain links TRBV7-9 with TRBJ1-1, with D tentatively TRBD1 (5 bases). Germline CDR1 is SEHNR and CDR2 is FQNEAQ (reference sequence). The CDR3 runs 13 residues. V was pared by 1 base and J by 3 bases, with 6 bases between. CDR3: CASSLEGDTEAFF. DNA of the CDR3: TGTGCCAGCAGCTTAGAAGGGGACACTGAAGCTTTCTTT.

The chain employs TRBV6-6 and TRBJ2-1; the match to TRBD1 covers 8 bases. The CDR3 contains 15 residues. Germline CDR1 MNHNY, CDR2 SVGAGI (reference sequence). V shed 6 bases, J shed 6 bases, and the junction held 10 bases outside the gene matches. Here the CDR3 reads CASSRRQGSSNEQFF. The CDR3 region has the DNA TGTGCCAGCAGCCGACGACAGGGGTCGAGCAATGAGCAGTTCTTC.

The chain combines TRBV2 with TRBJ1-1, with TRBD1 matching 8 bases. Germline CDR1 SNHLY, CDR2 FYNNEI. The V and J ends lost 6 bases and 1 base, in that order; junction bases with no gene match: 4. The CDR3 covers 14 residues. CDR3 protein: CASSFQGANTEAFF. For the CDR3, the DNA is TGTGCCAGCAGCTTCCAGGGGGCGAACACTGAAGCTTTCTTT. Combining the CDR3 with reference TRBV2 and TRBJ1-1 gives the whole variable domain EPEVTQTPSHQVTQMGQEVILRCVPISNHLYFYWYRQILGQKVEFLVSFYNNEISEKSEIFDDQFSVERPDGSNFTLKIRSTKLEDSAMYFCASSFQGANTEAFFGQGTRLTVV.